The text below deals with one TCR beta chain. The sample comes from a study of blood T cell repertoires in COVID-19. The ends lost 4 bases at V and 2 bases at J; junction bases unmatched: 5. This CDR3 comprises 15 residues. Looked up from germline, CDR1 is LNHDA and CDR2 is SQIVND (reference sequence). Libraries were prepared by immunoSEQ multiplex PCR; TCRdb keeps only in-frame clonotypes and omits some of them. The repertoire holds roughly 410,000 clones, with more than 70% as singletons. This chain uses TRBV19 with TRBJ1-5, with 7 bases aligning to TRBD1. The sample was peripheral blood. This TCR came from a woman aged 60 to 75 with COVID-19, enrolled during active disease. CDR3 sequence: CASSNRGRGNQPQHF. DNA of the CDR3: TGTGCCAGTAGTAACAGGGGAAGGGGCAATCAGCCCCAGCATTTT.